A single sample is the source of the 6 T cell receptor beta chains below, sequenced in a study of blood T cell repertoires in COVID-19. Sequenced by immunoSEQ multiplex PCR; TCRdb stores in-frame clones only, minus some. The sample has some 170,000 clones; 75% to 85% are singletons. Sequenced material: PBMCs or T cells enriched from blood (not recorded which). The source of these receptors is a man in his forties or fifties who had recovered from COVID-19.

This clone was counted between two and nine times. The sample has other DNA sequences that encode this CDR3 too. CDR3 amino acids: CASSLGDRNYGYTF. As DNA, the CDR3 is TGCGCCAGCAGCTTGGGGGACAGGAACTATGGCTACACCTTC. The chain links TRBV5-1 to TRBJ1-2; 8 bases match TRBD1. V was clipped by 0 bases and J by 2 bases; unmatched bases: 0. Looked up from germline, CDR1 is SGHRS and CDR2 is YFSETQ. The CDR3 extends over 14 amino acids.

The rearrangement uses TRBV6-2 or TRBV6-3 and TRBJ2-1, with 7 bases matching TRBD2. Germline V lookup: CDR1 MNHEY, CDR2 SVGEGT. CDR3 size: 18 residues. The J segment lost 8 bases and the V segment lost 4 bases, leaving 20 bases of the junction unmatched. The DNA for the CDR3 is TGTGCCAGCAGTTCCTTTCCTTCCACTAGCGTTCTCGCAGATGAGCAGTTCTTC. Protein sequence: CASSSFPSTSVLADEQFF.

V gene TRBV11-2 combines with J gene TRBJ1-2; possible D gene TRBD1, 6 bases. Between the trimmed V and J ends, which lost 4 bases and 2 bases, there was a span of 20 bases. Germline CDR1 SGHAT, CDR2 FQNNGV. The CDR3 is 17 residues long. The CDR3 sequence is CASSSVNREKQNYGYTF. Here the CDR3 DNA reads TGTGCCAGCAGCTCTGTGAACAGGGAGAAACAGAACTATGGCTACACCTTC.

This rearrangement joins TRBV5-1 to TRBJ2-1, with D possibly TRBD1 on 5 matching bases. Germline assignment: CDR1 SGHRS and CDR2 YFSETQ. The V end was cut by 4 bases, the J end by 7 bases, with 18 bases between. This CDR3 spans 15 amino acids. The chain's CDR3 is CASSLDGPGINEQFF. DNA for the CDR3: TGCGCCAGCAGCCTCGACGGCCCAGGGATTAATGAGCAGTTCTTC.

In this sample, this clone turned up once. This chain connects TRBV6-1 to TRBJ1-1, with D possibly TRBD1 on 6 matching bases. Deletions cut 4 bases from V and 4 bases from J, with 19 bases between. This CDR3 has 16 residues. The germline gives CDR1 MNHNS, CDR2 SASEGT. The CDR3 nucleotides read TGTGCCAGCAGTGTGGGGGCAAATCAATGGCTCACTGAAGCTTTCTTT. The encoded protein is CASSVGANQWLTEAFF.

The chain recombines TRBV3-1 (or the pseudogene TRBV3-2) with TRBJ2-7; the match to TRBD2 covers 15 bases. The junction had 10 bases not matched to a gene; V was cut back by 4 bases and J by 6 bases. CDR1 and CDR2 (germline): LGHDT, YNNKEL (reference sequence). CDR3 length: 17 residues. The CDR3 coding sequence is TGTGCCAGCAGCCCACGTGGACTAGCGGGGGGGCGATCCGAGCAGTACTTC. Translation: CASSPRGLAGGRSEQYF.